The 8 T cell receptor beta chains listed next were all sequenced from one sample in a study of T-cell memory formation after mild COVID-19. In TCRdb, the 5' RACE reads were re-called with MiXCR into one record per CDR3 protein. The sample has about 240,000 distinct CDR3 sequences; around 10% are singletons. Material for sequencing was PBMCs or a T cell subset sorted from them (not recorded which). The source is a man aged 18 to 29 who had mild COVID-19 (a few samples of this study predate the infection). Cell type and time point are not known.

This chain connects TRBV12-3 or TRBV12-4 to TRBJ2-7; the D call may be TRBD1 or TRBD2 (6 bases each). The CDR3 sequence is 17 residues long. V lost 2 bases and J lost 2, with 19 bases in between. The CDR3 region has the DNA TGTGCCAGCAGTTTACTATCGGGGGCGACAGTCACCTACGAGCAGTACTTC. It translates to CASSLLSGATVTYEQYF.

This clonotype appeared many times. The chain couples TRBV6-5 to TRBJ2-7; 11 bases line up with TRBD2. Trimming cost V 2 bases and J 7 bases; bases outside gene matches: 13. The germline V gene encodes CDR1 MNHEY and CDR2 SVGAGI. CDR3 length: 17 residues. The CDR3 nucleotides are TGTGCCAGCAGTTACCCCCTAGGAACTAGCGGGGGTTGGGAGCAGTACTTC. It codes for CASSYPLGTSGGWEQYF.

This clonotype has more than one count but fewer than ten. V gene TRBV20-1 combines with J gene TRBJ1-2; D is unresolved. The CDR3 contains 13 residues. Germline loops: CDR1 DFQATT, CDR2 SNEGSKA (reference sequence). With 3 bases removed from V and 5 bases from J, the gap between germline ends came to 13 bases. The CDR3 sequence: CSARVEGSYGYTF. In nucleotides, the CDR3 is TGCAGTGCTAGGGTTGAGGGATCGTATGGCTACACCTTC.

In this sample, this clonotype turned up a few times. The chain uses TRBV5-4 and TRBJ1-5; D is perhaps TRBD1 (5 bases). The CDR3 is made up of 14 amino acids. The V and J ends lost 4 bases and 6 bases respectively, with 14 bases between them. The germline V gene has CDR1 SGHNT and CDR2 YYREEE (reference sequence). CDR3 bases: TGTGCCAGCAGCCCCGGGGGGGTCGGTCAGCCCCAGCATTTT. It encodes CASSPGGVGQPQHF.

A few counts support this clonotype. V is TRBV4-1 and J is TRBJ2-3; D gene uncertain. CDR3 size: 15 residues. CDR1 and CDR2 (germline): MGHRA, YSYEKL. Between the trimmed V and J ends, which lost 2 bases and 0 bases, there was a span of 9 bases. The CDR3 nucleotides are TGCGCCAGCAGCCAACCTTCTTCCAGCACAGATACGCAGTATTTT. Translated, it gives CASSQPSSSTDTQYF.

The chain carries TRBV9 and TRBJ2-3, with D maybe TRBD1 (5 bases). This CDR3 region has 13 residues. Trimming took off 9 bases at V and 1 base at J, with 12 bases between the two ends. Germline lookup yields CDR1 SGDLS and CDR2 YYNGEE. The CDR3 sequence is CATATGRTDTQYF. The CDR3, as DNA: TGTGCCACCGCAACAGGACGCACAGATACGCAGTATTTT.

There are a few counts of this clonotype. The chain links TRBV5-1 to TRBJ2-1; D ambiguous. Germline CDR1 is SGHRS and CDR2 is YFSETQ. V dropped 2 bases and J dropped 2 bases, with 8 bases sitting between them. The CDR3 extends over 14 amino acids. CDR3 loop: CASSFRSPYNEQFF. CDR3 coding DNA: TGCGCCAGCAGCTTCCGGAGCCCCTACAATGAGCAGTTCTTC.

The CDR3 DNA sequence: TGTGCCAGCAGCCAGCGGGACAGGGTTTACACCGGGGAGCTGTTTTTT. Its translation: CASSQRDRVYTGELFF. The J gene is TRBJ2-2, the V gene TRBV5-6; 9 bases line up with TRBD1. Germline assignment: CDR1 SGHDT and CDR2 YYEEEE. The V gene end was trimmed by 4 bases and the J gene end by 3 bases; junction bases not matched to a gene: 7. The CDR3 is 16 residues long.